These 23 T cell receptor beta chains share one sample of origin, sequenced in a study of identical twins. TCRdb used MiXCR to reprocess the 5' RACE reads, holding one entry per CDR3 protein. The data hold a few hundred thousand distinct CDR3 sequences, with roughly 9% observed a single time. The sample taken for sequencing was naive T cells sorted from blood. The receptors derive from a woman in her forties or fifties in good health.

This clonotype was detected only a few times. This sequence joins TRBV12-3 or TRBV12-4 and TRBJ1-3, with TRBD1 identical over 7 bases. CDR3 length: 14 amino acids. V was clipped by 6 bases and J by 4 bases; unmatched bases: 6. The chain's CDR3 is CASRLTGVGNTIYF. CDR3 sequence (DNA): TGTGCCAGCAGGCTAACAGGGGTGGGAAACACCATATATTTT.

The chain joins TRBV10-2 to TRBJ1-1; D gene unclear. This CDR3 is 11 amino acids long. V was cut by 9 bases and J by 1 base, with 6 bases left in between. Germline CDR1 is WSHSY and CDR2 is SAAADI. CDR3 DNA: TGCGCCAGTGTCCGGAACACTGAAGCTTTCTTT. Its protein product is CASVRNTEAFF.

This clonotype was observed at least ten times. The chain couples TRBV7-9 to TRBJ2-5; 9 positions match TRBD2. V was clipped by 6 bases and J by 1 base; unmatched bases: 3. CDR3 length: 14 amino acids. The germline V gene encodes CDR1 SEHNR and CDR2 FQNEAQ (reference sequence). The CDR3 coding sequence is TGTGCCAGCAGTCTGACTAGCGGCCAAGAGACCCAGTACTTC. As protein: CASSLTSGQETQYF.

V gene TRBV27 combines with J gene TRBJ1-1; TRBD1 aligns across 7 bases. Germline V CDR1 and CDR2: MNHEY, SMNVEV (reference sequence). The CDR3 consists of 15 residues. J gave up 1 base and V 2 bases, and 4 bases lay outside the gene matches. CDR3 bases: TGTGCCAGCAGTTTAACGCAGGGGGGGAACACTGAAGCTTTCTTT. This codes for CASSLTQGGNTEAFF.

This clonotype was detected only a few times. CDR3 region: CASSLMGQAYGYTF. DNA of the CDR3: TGTGCCAGCAGTTTAATGGGACAAGCTTATGGCTACACCTTC. J is TRBJ1-2 and V is TRBV12-3 or TRBV12-4; a possible D gene is TRBD1 (6 bases). This CDR3 is 14 amino acids long. Trimming left V 2 bases short and J 5 bases short, with 12 bases between.

The chain combines TRBV27 with TRBJ2-3; possible D gene TRBD2, 5 bases. V lost 8 bases, J lost 5 bases, and 14 bases lay in between. The CDR3 runs 13 residues. The germline CDR1 and CDR2 sequences are MNHEY and SMNVEV (reference sequence). The CDR3 protein is CASRGIALDTQYF. The CDR3 DNA is TGTGCCAGCCGAGGAATAGCGCTAGATACGCAGTATTTT.

The sample holds a few counts of this clonotype. The chain employs TRBV10-3 and TRBJ2-7; 10 bases are a match to TRBD1. This CDR3 has 13 amino acids. V was clipped by 7 bases and J by 2 bases; unmatched bases: 2. Germline lookup yields CDR1 ENHRY and CDR2 SYGVKD. CDR3 nucleotide sequence: TGTGCCATCAAGGGACAGGGGACCTACGAGCAGTACTTC. Its protein product is CAIKGQGTYEQYF.

Only a few counts were recorded for this clonotype. This chain uses TRBV12-3 or TRBV12-4 with TRBJ1-2, with D hard to call. Trimming left V 3 bases short and J 10 bases short, with 12 bases between. The CDR3 totals 12 residues. CDR3 residues: CASSLGGRVYTF. CDR3 nucleotide sequence: TGTGCCAGCAGTTTGGGCGGCCGGGTCTACACCTTC.

Ten or more counts support this clonotype. This chain uses TRBV5-1 with TRBJ2-5, with TRBD2 matching over 10 bases. J gave up 3 bases and V 5 bases, and 4 bases lay outside the gene matches. CDR3 length equals 14 residues. From germline, CDR1 is SGHRS and CDR2 YFSETQ. The CDR3 region is CASRPSGSKETQYF. Here the CDR3 DNA reads TGCGCCAGCAGGCCTAGCGGGAGCAAAGAGACCCAGTACTTC.

This clonotype was found many times. V is TRBV12-3 or TRBV12-4 and J is TRBJ2-4, with D unclear. The CDR3 is 15 residues long. Trimming left V 6 bases short and J 5 bases short, with 17 bases between. CDR3: CASSRSPGSQNIQYF. CDR3 DNA: TGTGCCAGCAGCCGCTCCCCAGGTTCCCAAAACATTCAGTACTTC.

This clonotype was detected ten times or more. The chain has TRBV5-1 and TRBJ1-2, with no clear D. V lost 4 bases and J lost 4, with 8 bases in between. The CDR3 sequence is 12 residues long. CDR1 SGHRS and CDR2 YFSETQ come from the germline V gene. The CDR3 coding sequence is TGCGCCAGCAGCCCGGCCCTCTATGGCTACACCTTC. Its protein product is CASSPALYGYTF.

As for this clonotype: This sequence may be a read error, since a much larger clone differs from it by one base. The chain recombines TRBV12-3 or TRBV12-4 with TRBJ2-4, with D uncertain. V lost 8 bases and J lost 0, with 8 bases in between. There are 13 residues in the CDR3. The CDR3 nucleotides read TGTGCCAGCTGGGATAGAGCCAAAAACATTCAGTACTTC. As protein: CASWDRAKNIQYF.

This chain links TRBV25-1 with TRBJ2-5; no clear D. Germline V gene data show CDR1 as MGHDK and CDR2 as SYGVNS. CDR3 length equals 13 residues. Trimming took off 1 base at V and 4 bases at J, with 7 bases between the two ends. This CDR3 is CASSESARETQYF. The CDR3 DNA sequence: TGTGCCAGCAGTGAATCGGCCCGAGAGACCCAGTACTTC.

This chain links TRBV5-1 with TRBJ2-7, with a tentative D call TRBD1 (5 bases). This CDR3 spans 14 amino acids. Between the trimmed V and J ends, which lost 7 bases and 4 bases, there was a span of 18 bases. Germline CDR1 reads SGHRS; CDR2 reads YFSETQ. DNA of the CDR3: TGCGCCAGCGACTCTGCAAGGGGCGGATACGAGCAGTACGTC. Amino acid sequence: CASDSARGGYEQYV.

V and J are TRBV5-1 and TRBJ1-1, with 8 nucleotides matching TRBD1. V shed 3 bases and J 1 base; nucleotides not matched to a gene: 5. This CDR3 has 15 residues. Germline V gene sequence: CDR1 SGHRS, CDR2 YFSETQ. The chain's CDR3 is CASSSTGAGNTEAFF. The CDR3 region has the DNA TGCGCCAGCAGCTCGACAGGGGCGGGGAACACTGAAGCTTTCTTT.

In this sample, this clonotype turned up many times. The chain has TRBV10-2 and TRBJ2-1, with D perhaps matching TRBD1 (5 bases). V was trimmed by 3 bases and J by 5 bases, leaving 11 bases between them. This CDR3 region has 14 residues. CDR1 is WSHSY, CDR2 SAAADI, per germline. This CDR3 reads CASSDFGRDNEQFF. Here the CDR3 DNA reads TGCGCCAGCAGTGATTTTGGCAGGGACAATGAGCAGTTCTTC.

This clonotype was seen ten or more times. The chain links TRBV2 to TRBJ2-7; D may be TRBD1 or TRBD2 (5 bases each). Germline loops: CDR1 SNHLY, CDR2 FYNNEI. Trimming cost V 6 bases and J 2 bases, with 11 bases left between them. The length of the CDR3 is 13 residues. CDR3 loop: CASRGPPPYEQYV. For the CDR3, the DNA is TGTGCCAGCAGGGGACCGCCGCCCTACGAGCAGTACGTC.

V gene TRBV21-1 combines with J gene TRBJ2-7; the DNA was not compared with TRBD2, the D call given in the table. TRBV21-1 is described as a pseudogene. The CDR3 consists of 16 residues. The CDR3 nucleotides are TGTGCCAGCAGCCCCACGGAGGCACTTAACCCCTACGAGCAGTACGTC. This sequence encodes CASSPTEALNPYEQYV.

This clonotype has a count of ten or more. The chain is built from TRBV29-1 and TRBJ1-4; no firm D call. The CDR3 length is 13 residues. Per the germline V gene, CDR1 is SQVTM and CDR2 is ANQGSEA. Trimming pared 3 bases from V and 0 bases from J, leaving 5 bases between. The CDR3 sequence is CSVEIATNEKLFF. CDR3 sequence (DNA): TGCAGCGTTGAGATAGCAACTAATGAAAAACTGTTTTTT.

The J gene is TRBJ2-3, the V gene TRBV3-1, with no clear D. This CDR3 is built from 14 residues. The V end lost 0 bases, the J end lost 2 bases, and 6 bases lay between the germline ends. Germline V gene data show CDR1 as LGHDT and CDR2 as YNNKEL (reference sequence). DNA of the CDR3: TGTGCCAGCAGCCAAGACAGGACCACAGATACGCAGTATTTT. It codes for CASSQDRTTDTQYF.

This clonotype has ten or more counts. This chain connects TRBV3-1 to TRBJ2-5; D possibly corresponds to TRBD2 (5 bases). Germline-derived CDR1 and CDR2 are LGHDT and YNNKEL (reference sequence). V gave up 4 bases and J gave up 2 bases, with 11 bases separating them. CDR3 length equals 14 residues. The CDR3 DNA is TGTGCCAGCAGCCCCGGACTGATGCAAGAGACCCAGTACTTC. It yields the protein CASSPGLMQETQYF.

This chain connects TRBV7-8 to TRBJ2-5; 11 bases match TRBD2. V dropped 0 bases and J dropped 0; count of bases not matched to a gene: 0. The germline CDR1 and CDR2 sequences are SGHVS and FQNEAQ. The CDR3 has 16 residues. CDR3 protein: CASSLALAGDQETQYF. The CDR3 nucleotides are TGTGCCAGCAGCTTAGCACTAGCGGGAGACCAAGAGACCCAGTACTTC.

This clonotype was seen repeatedly, ten times or more. This chain joins TRBV12-3 or TRBV12-4 and TRBJ2-5; D is unclear. The CDR3 is made up of 13 amino acids. V gave up 2 bases and J gave up 4 bases, with 8 bases separating them. The CDR3 region is CASSLKYRETQYF. The CDR3 bases are TGTGCCAGCAGTTTAAAATACCGAGAGACCCAGTACTTC.